This T cell receptor beta chain was identified in a study of tumor-infiltrating lymphocytes in oesophageal squamous cell carcinoma. MiXCR, run by TCRdb on the PCR reads, gives a single entry per CDR3 protein. The sample holds approximately 22,000 distinct CDR3 sequences, approximately 34% seen once. The germline CDR1 and CDR2 sequences are LNHNV and YYDKDF (reference sequence). V was pared by 0 bases and J by 4 bases, with 9 bases between. This CDR3 comprises 14 residues. This sequence joins TRBV15 and TRBJ2-5, with unresolved D. The TCR sequence derives from a female donor with esophageal squamous cell carcinoma. Sequencing was done on a sample of esophageal tumor tissue. This CDR3 reads CATSRDLTGETQYF. CDR3 bases: TGTGCCACCAGCAGAGATCTGACTGGAGAGACCCAGTACTTC.